A selection of T cell receptor beta chains follows, all from one sample in a study of PD-1 blockade in classical Hodgkin lymphoma. Profiling relied on immunoSEQ multiplex PCR, and the TCRdb table lists in-frame clones only, not all of them. The sample records roughly 100,000 clones, approximately 89% being singletons. Sequenced here: peripheral blood mononuclear cells (PBMCs), sampled before the fourth cycle of nivolumab. These receptors were obtained from a human donor with classical Hodgkin lymphoma. Both conserved end residues are part of each CDR3. Fields, in order: D gene, V gene, J gene, clone size, CDR3 DNA, CDR3 protein. A D gene is named only where the DNA matches it firmly. A row's size may be missing; if present it is once, few, many or a size class.

>-|TRBV4-3|TRBJ2-7|many
TGCGCCAGCAGCCAAGAATGGGCGCAGCGAGCTTACGAGCAGTACTTC
CASSQEWAQRAYEQYF
>-|TRBV4-1|TRBJ2-7|once
TGCGCCAGCAGCCCTCTCGTTGGCGGTGGGGAGCAGTACTTC
CASSPLVGGGEQYF
>TRBD1|TRBV27|TRBJ2-3|-
TGTGCCAGCAACTTCCAGGGGGCTTCCGGAGATACGCAGTATTTT
CASNFQGASGDTQYF
>-|TRBV19|TRBJ2-7|-
TGTGCCAGTAGTATAGACAAGTACGGACTCTCCTACGAGCAGTACTTC
CASSIDKYGLSYEQYF
>-|TRBV7-2|TRBJ2-5|-
TGTGCCAGCAGTCGGCGGGTCGGGGGAGGCCAAGAGACCCAGTACTTC
CASSRRVGGGQETQYF
>-|TRBV5-4|TRBJ2-3|-
TGTGCCAGCAGCTCCCGACTAACACCCGCAGATACGCAGTATTTT
CASSSRLTPADTQYF
>TRBD1|TRBV28|TRBJ2-7|once
TGTGCCAGCAGGGTTAAGACAGGGGGGATGCGAGAGCAGTACTTC
CASRVKTGGMREQYF
>-|TRBV14|TRBJ1-1|-
TGTGCCAGCAGCCAAGATGGACGGGCCAACACTGAAGCTTTCTTT
CASSQDGRANTEAFF
>TRBD2|TRBV10-3|TRBJ2-1|-
TGTGCCATCAGCGGGACTAGCGGGAGATTAAATGAGCAGTTCTTC
CAISGTSGRLNEQFF
>TRBD2|TRBV30|TRBJ2-1|-
TGTGCCTGGAGCAAACTAGCGGGCGCCTACAATGAGCAGTTCTTC
CAWSKLAGAYNEQFF
>TRBD2|TRBV5-4|TRBJ2-3|-
TGTGCCACCATTATAGCGGGAGGGCCCTCAGATACGCAGTATTTT
CATIIAGGPSDTQYF
>-|TRBV5-1|TRBJ2-7|-
TGCGCCAGCAGCTTGGAATGGGTGGGGGAGAGGTCCTACGAGCAGTACTTC
CASSLEWVGERSYEQYF
>-|TRBV6-5|TRBJ2-7|-
TGTGCCAGCAGTTACTCCGCGTCCGCCGAGCAGTACTTC
CASSYSASAEQYF
>-|TRBV7-6|TRBJ1-1|-
TGTGCCAGCAGCCCTAGCGCGGGGTTGGACACTGAAGCTTTCTTT
CASSPSAGLDTEAFF
>-|TRBV5-4|TRBJ2-1|-
TGTGCCAGCAGCTTGGGACAGAGCTACAATGAGCAGTTCTTC
CASSLGQSYNEQFF
>-|TRBV10-3|TRBJ1-5|-
TGTGCCATCATGGACGGCCGCGATCAGCCCCAGCATTTT
CAIMDGRDQPQHF
>-|TRBV2|TRBJ1-4|-
TGTGCCAGCAGAGAGGGGAGGGCTAATGAAAAACTGTTTTTT
CASREGRANEKLFF
>-|TRBV6-5|TRBJ2-1|-
TGTGCCAGCAGTACACAGCGGGCCTCCTACAATGAGCAGTTCTTC
CASSTQRASYNEQFF
>-|TRBV4-1|TRBJ1-1|-
TGCGCCAGCAGCCAAGTTTGGTGGCAGGTCACTGAAGCTTTCTTT
CASSQVWWQVTEAFF
>-|TRBV6-1|TRBJ1-2|-
TGTGCCAGCAGTGAATTCCTAAACTATGGCTACACCTTC
CASSEFLNYGYTF
>-|TRBV7-2|TRBJ1-1|-
TGTGCCAGCAGCTTAGCGATGGGACTTGAAGCTTTCTTT
CASSLAMGLEAFF
>TRBD2|TRBV19|TRBJ2-7|-
TGTGCCAGTAGTACCCAGACTAGCGGGAGTTTCGAGCAGTACTTC
CASSTQTSGSFEQYF
>TRBD1|TRBV29-1|TRBJ1-6|once
TGCGCAACCTTACGGGACAGCAGTGGCCTCCACTTT
CATLRDSSGLHF
>-|TRBV28|TRBJ1-2|-
TGTGCCAGCAGTTTAGCCTATGGCTACACCTTC
CASSLAYGYTF
>-|TRBV28|TRBJ2-3|-
TGTGCCAGCAGCCTTACCTTTACGCAGTATTTT
CASSLTFTQYF
>TRBD2|TRBV18|TRBJ2-7|-
TGTGCCAGCTCACCCCGGACTAGCGGGACCTCCTACGAGCAGTACTTC
CASSPRTSGTSYEQYF
>-|TRBV18|TRBJ2-1|-
TGTGCCAGCTCACCGAAAGAATTCAATGAGCAGTTCTTC
CASSPKEFNEQFF
>TRBD1|TRBV5-1|TRBJ2-3|-
TGCGCCAGCAGCTTGGGTACCGGGACAGGGACAGATACGCAGTATTTT
CASSLGTGTGTDTQYF
>-|TRBV27|TRBJ2-3|-
TGTGCCAGCAGCAGACTCCTTAGCACAGATACGCAGTATTTT
CASSRLLSTDTQYF
>TRBD2|TRBV4-3|TRBJ2-5|-
TGCGCCAGCAGCCCAGGACTAGCGGGAGAGGTTCAAGAGACCCAGTACTTC
CASSPGLAGEVQETQYF
>-|TRBV10-3|TRBJ2-7|-
TGTGCCATCAGTGAGGCGGGAGAGCAGTACTTC
CAISEAGEQYF
>-|TRBV11-2|TRBJ1-1|-
TGTGCCAGCAGCTTAATGCGGATGAACACTGAAGCTTTCTTT
CASSLMRMNTEAFF
>-|TRBV10-3|TRBJ2-1|-
TGTGCCATCACGGCGGGATCCATGGGTGAGCAGTTCTTC
CAITAGSMGEQFF
>TRBD1|TRBV19|TRBJ2-7|-
TGTGCCAGTAGTATCAACAGGGGATCCCACGAGCAGTACTTC
CASSINRGSHEQYF
>TRBD2|TRBV10-1|TRBJ2-1|-
TGCGCCAGCAGTGAGTTGGAAACTAGCGGGACTACGAATGAGCAGTTCTTC
CASSELETSGTTNEQFF
>-|TRBV20-1|TRBJ2-5|-
TGCAGTGCTCGAGGGGAGACCCAGTACTTC
CSARGETQYF
>-|TRBV28|TRBJ2-2|few
TGTGCCAGCAGTTTCCCTCGAGGGACCGCTCACCGAGGGGAGCTGTTTTTT
CASSFPRGTAHRGELFF
>TRBD2|TRBV6-1|TRBJ2-1|-
TGTGCCAGCAGTGGACAACTAGCGGGAGAAATCGATGAGCAGTTCTTC
CASSGQLAGEIDEQFF
>-|TRBV19|TRBJ2-5|-
TGTGCCAGTAGTATCAGGGGTTGGGAGACCCAGTACTTC
CASSIRGWETQYF
>-|TRBV6-6|TRBJ1-1|-
TGTGCCAGCAGACAGTTACTGAACACTGAAGCTTTCTTT
CASRQLLNTEAFF
>-|TRBV29-1|TRBJ1-1|-
TGCAGCGTGGCCGACAAACGAGGAGGCACTGAAGCTTTCTTT
CSVADKRGGTEAFF
>TRBD1|TRBV27|TRBJ1-4|-
TGTGCCAGCAGGACAGGGCTTAATGAAAAACTGTTTTTT
CASRTGLNEKLFF
>-|TRBV15|TRBJ2-7|-
TGTGCCACCAGCAGAGATCGACTAGGGGAATCCTACGAGCAGTACTTC
CATSRDRLGESYEQYF
>-|TRBV15|TRBJ1-2|-
TGTGCCACCAGCACCACGATGGGGAGTAGGGGCTACACCTTC
CATSTTMGSRGYTF
>-|TRBV5-1|TRBJ2-3|-
TGCGCCAGCAGCTTGGTTAGGGATAATACGCAGTATTTT
CASSLVRDNTQYF
>TRBD1|TRBV6-1|TRBJ2-3|-
TGTGCCAGCAACCCGGGACAGAGCACAGATACGCAGTATTTT
CASNPGQSTDTQYF
>-|TRBV10-2|TRBJ2-5|few
TGCGCCACCAACGGGGACGAGGAGACCCAGTACTTC
CATNGDEETQYF
>-|TRBV6-6|TRBJ1-3|-
TGTGCCAGCAGTTGGGACCGTTCTGGAAACACCATATATTTT
CASSWDRSGNTIYF
>TRBD1|TRBV7-9|TRBJ1-1|-
TGTGCCAGCAGCTTAGCCCGGGACAGTGAAGCTTTCTTT
CASSLARDSEAFF
>-|TRBV6-1|TRBJ1-1|-
TGTGCCAGCAGGGACACTTTGGACACTGAAGCTTTCTTT
CASRDTLDTEAFF
>TRBD2|TRBV5-4|TRBJ2-1|-
TGTGCCAGCGGAATAGCGGGAGGGCCTGGTAATGAGCAGTTCTTC
CASGIAGGPGNEQFF
>-|TRBV5-6|TRBJ1-2|-
TGTGCCAGCAACTGGCGTTCAGGGAACGATGGCTACACCTTC
CASNWRSGNDGYTF
>-|TRBV7-2|TRBJ2-5|-
TGTGCCAGCAGCTTAGATGGCAGCCAAGAGACCCAGTACTTC
CASSLDGSQETQYF
>TRBD2|TRBV4-3|TRBJ2-1|-
TGCGCCAGCAGCCCAAGATGGGGGGGGAGCAATGAGCAGTTCTTC
CASSPRWGGSNEQFF
>-|TRBV10-3|TRBJ2-7|-
TGTGCCATCAGTGGAGACTCCTACGAGCAGTACTTC
CAISGDSYEQYF
>TRBD1|TRBV5-4|TRBJ1-1|-
TGTGCCAGCAGCCGGACAGGGTTGAACACTGAAGCTTTCTTT
CASSRTGLNTEAFF
>-|TRBV28|TRBJ1-1|-
TGTGCCAGCAGGAAACGCGGGGTAGGAGCTTTCTTT
CASRKRGVGAFF
>-|TRBV11-2|TRBJ1-1|-
TGTGCCAGCAGCTTAAGATCGCAGGGAACTGAAGCTTTCTTT
CASSLRSQGTEAFF
>-|TRBV28|TRBJ1-2|-
TGTGCCAGCAGTTCAACATTGTTGGGTGTTGATGGCTACACCTTC
CASSSTLLGVDGYTF